These 24 T cell receptor beta chains came from one sample sequenced in a study of blood T cell repertoires in COVID-19. Only in-frame clones appear in the TCRdb table, and some are missing; sequencing was by immunoSEQ multiplex PCR. The sample lists around 300,000 clones; over 85% were seen once. The specimen sequenced was PBMCs or T cells enriched from blood (not recorded which). The receptors were gathered from a woman in her twenties or thirties who had recovered from COVID-19.

This clone was detected once. At one end, the junction sequence differs from germline, possibly due to a read error. This chain uses TRBV28 with TRBJ2-7, with TRBD1 matching over 11 bases. The germline gives CDR1 MDHEN, CDR2 SYDVKM. The CDR3 spans 14 residues. Written as DNA, the CDR3 is TGTGCCAGCAGTTTGCCCCCCGGGACAGGGGGTATGCACTTC. Translated, it gives CASSLPPGTGGMHF.

The chain joins TRBV23-1 to TRBJ1-2; the D is unclear. TRBV23-1 falls under the ORF class, with uncertain function. This CDR3 is built from 16 residues. The V end was cut by 6 bases, the J end by 4 bases, with 21 bases between. The CDR3 DNA reads as TGCGCCAGCAGCCCCCGTTCGATACCCAGGATCTATGGCTACACCTTC. It yields the protein CASSPRSIPRIYGYTF.

This chain connects TRBV10-3 to TRBJ1-2; D is unclear. This CDR3 comprises 15 residues. The ends were cut back, 2 bases at V and 7 bases at J, with 17 bases in the middle. Germline V gene data show CDR1 as ENHRY and CDR2 as SYGVKD. CDR3 sequence: CAISENNGVSGGYTF. As DNA, the CDR3 is TGTGCCATCAGTGAGAATAATGGGGTGAGCGGTGGCTACACCTTC.

The chain recombines TRBV29-1 with TRBJ2-3, with a possible D match to TRBD1 (7 bases). Per germline, CDR1 SQVTM and CDR2 ANQGSEA. Trimming removed 3 bases from V and 5 bases from J, with 9 bases in between. CDR3 length: 12 residues. Here the CDR3 reads CSVDQGGDTQYF. DNA of the CDR3: TGCAGCGTTGACCAGGGGGGAGATACGCAGTATTTT.

The chain joins TRBV4-1 to TRBJ2-1; 9 bases are shared with TRBD1. CDR1 and CDR2 (germline): MGHRA, YSYEKL. V trimming: 2 bases; J trimming: 6 bases; junction bases outside the gene matches: 8. The CDR3 totals 16 residues. CDR3 bases: TGCGCCAGCAGCCAACCAACAGGGGGCCTTACCAATGAGCAGTTCTTC. Translating it yields CASSQPTGGLTNEQFF.

The chain is built from TRBV28 and TRBJ2-7; 8 nucleotides line up with TRBD1. Trimming cost V 5 bases and J 5 bases; bases outside gene matches: 5. Germline lookup yields CDR1 MDHEN and CDR2 SYDVKM. This CDR3 spans 13 amino acids. CDR3 bases: TGTGCCAGCAGTCCAGGACAGGGTAACGAGCAGTACTTC. Its protein product is CASSPGQGNEQYF.

The rearrangement uses TRBV5-1 and TRBJ1-1, with TRBD1 matching 8 bases. CDR1 and CDR2 from the germline V gene are SGHRS and YFSETQ. V lost 0 bases and J lost 4; bases outside the gene matches: 8. The CDR3 runs 16 residues. Written as DNA, the CDR3 is TGCGCCAGCAGCTTGGATGACAGGGGTAGTCGCACTGAAGCTTTCTTT. Encoded protein: CASSLDDRGSRTEAFF.

The chain uses TRBV19 and TRBJ2-2; weak D call: TRBD2 (6 bases). The CDR3 consists of 14 residues. V was trimmed by 1 base and J by 5 bases, leaving 8 bases between them. Germline V gene sequence: CDR1 LNHDA, CDR2 SQIVND (reference sequence). The CDR3 DNA sequence: TGTGCCAGTAGTATAGTGGAGGGTACCGGGGAGCTGTTTTTT. Translated: CASSIVEGTGELFF.

This clone has a single count. The CDR3 DNA sequence: TGTGCCAGCAGCTTGGACAGGTTCCCGGACGAGCAGTACTTC. Its translation: CASSLDRFPDEQYF. The chain links TRBV7-9 to TRBJ2-7, with TRBD1 matching over 7 bases. Germline assignment: CDR1 SEHNR and CDR2 FQNEAQ (reference sequence). V trimming: 3 bases; J trimming: 5 bases; junction bases outside the gene matches: 7. The CDR3 extends over 14 amino acids.

The chain recombines TRBV13 with TRBJ2-1; possible D gene TRBD2, 6 bases. Germline CDR1 reads PRHDT; CDR2 reads FYEKMQ (reference sequence). CDR3 length equals 15 residues. Trimming removed 1 base from V and 2 bases from J, with 9 bases in between. This chain's CDR3 is CASSLAGGAYNEQFF. The CDR3 nucleotides read TGTGCCAGCAGCTTAGCTGGCGGGGCCTACAATGAGCAGTTCTTC.

The V and J genes are TRBV5-4 and TRBJ1-3, with D possibly TRBD1 on 5 matching bases. CDR1 is SGHNT and CDR2 is YYREEE in the germline V gene (reference sequence). The ends were cut back, 5 bases at V and 2 bases at J, with 17 bases in the middle. The CDR3 has 16 amino acids. The CDR3 region is CASSPLGGSPGNTIYF. CDR3 bases: TGTGCCAGCAGTCCGCTCGGGGGGTCACCTGGAAACACCATATATTTT.

This clone was counted a few times. The chain recombines TRBV19 with TRBJ1-5; tentative D call: TRBD1 (5 bases). CDR1 and CDR2 (germline): LNHDA, SQIVND (reference sequence). V gave up 6 bases and J gave up 10 bases, with 13 bases separating them. The CDR3 has 12 amino acids. The CDR3 region has the DNA TGTGCCAGTAGGGGATTCGACAGTCCCCAGCATTTT. Translation: CASRGFDSPQHF.

The chain links TRBV28 to TRBJ2-7, with 10 bases matching TRBD2. With V trimmed by 0 bases and J by 7 bases, 3 bases remained unmatched. This CDR3 has 14 amino acids. Germline-derived CDR1 and CDR2 are MDHEN and SYDVKM. The CDR3 nucleotides are TGTGCCAGCAGTTTATGGGTGGGACTAGCGGAGCAGTACTTC. Its translation is CASSLWVGLAEQYF.

The chain is built from TRBV18 and TRBJ1-5; D remains ambiguous. Germline V lookup: CDR1 KGHSH, CDR2 LQKENI. Trimming stripped 0 bases from V and 7 bases from J, with 13 bases between. This CDR3 contains 15 residues. The CDR3 region is CASSPPGVRGQPQHF. The CDR3, as DNA: TGTGCCAGCTCACCACCGGGCGTCCGGGGACAGCCCCAGCATTTT. Supplemented by reference TRBV18 and TRBJ1-5, the full variable domain reads NAGVMQNPRHLVRRRGQEARLRCSPMKGHSHVYWYRQLPEEGLKFMVYLQKENIIDESGMPKERFSAEFPKEGPSILRIQQVVRGDSAAYFCASSPPGVRGQPQHFGDGTRLSIL.

This chain joins TRBV9 and TRBJ2-1; 11 nucleotides align to TRBD2. The germline V gene encodes CDR1 SGDLS and CDR2 YYNGEE. Trimming cost V 2 bases and J 5 bases; bases outside gene matches: 12. The CDR3 extends over 18 amino acids. This chain's CDR3 is CASSVQIPGLAEDNEQFF. DNA for the CDR3: TGTGCCAGCAGCGTCCAAATTCCGGGACTAGCGGAGGACAATGAGCAGTTCTTC.

This chain uses TRBV28 with TRBJ2-7; D is perhaps TRBD1 (5 bases). CDR1 MDHEN and CDR2 SYDVKM come from the germline V gene. This CDR3 region has 15 residues. V was cut by 6 bases and J by 3 bases, with 18 bases left in between. The chain's CDR3 is CASRYETQGNYEQYF. The CDR3 DNA reads as TGTGCCAGCAGATATGAGACGCAGGGAAACTACGAGCAGTACTTC.

The chain is built from TRBV19 and TRBJ1-1; D gene ambiguous. This CDR3 is built from 9 residues. V lost 9 bases and J lost 9, with 8 bases in between. Germline loops: CDR1 LNHDA, CDR2 SQIVND (reference sequence). As DNA, the CDR3 is TGTGCCAGGACGACAAAAGCTTTCTTT. This translates into CARTTKAFF.

This chain uses TRBV28 with TRBJ2-7, with D possibly TRBD2 on 7 matching bases. The V gene lost 3 bases and the J gene lost 2 bases, with 11 bases spanning the gap. Germline CDR1 reads MDHEN; CDR2 reads SYDVKM. This CDR3 has 14 amino acids. The CDR3 nucleotides are TGTGCCAGCAGTTTGGGGGGGCCCCCCTACGAGCAGTACTTC. This encodes CASSLGGPPYEQYF.

The chain carries TRBV5-1 and TRBJ2-1, with 9 bases fitting TRBD2. This CDR3 is built from 15 residues. Unmatched junction bases numbered 8, after V lost 4 bases and J lost 6 bases. Germline CDR1 is SGHRS and CDR2 is YFSETQ. This chain's CDR3 is CASSPWTSDPNEQFF. CDR3 nucleotide sequence: TGCGCCAGCAGCCCATGGACTAGCGACCCCAATGAGCAGTTCTTC.

V usage is TRBV7-2 and J usage is TRBJ2-3; 11 bases agree with TRBD2. Trimming at V came to 3 bases and at J to 5 bases, leaving 7 bases not matched to a gene. The CDR3 contains 16 residues. Germline CDR1 is SGHTA and CDR2 is FQGNSA. The CDR3: CASSLQLAGVIDTQYF. The CDR3 bases are TGTGCCAGCAGCTTGCAACTAGCGGGAGTTATAGATACGCAGTATTTT.

Written as DNA, the CDR3 is TGTGCCAGCGCTAAAATCCGGGACAGGTTCGAGCAGTACTTC. Its translation is CASAKIRDRFEQYF. The V and J genes are TRBV6-5 and TRBJ2-7; the match to TRBD1 covers 8 bases. CDR1 and CDR2 from the germline V gene are MNHEY and SVGAGI. J lost 6 bases, V lost 8 bases, and 12 bases had no gene match. The CDR3 is 14 amino acids.

The V call is TRBV18, the J call TRBJ1-1, with D tentatively TRBD1 (5 bases). CDR1 KGHSH and CDR2 LQKENI come from the germline V gene. V lost 3 bases, J lost 4 bases, and 9 bases lay in between. The CDR3 sequence is 13 residues long. The DNA of the CDR3 is TGTGCCAGCTCACCGACAGAGTTCACTGAAGCTTTCTTT. Protein: CASSPTEFTEAFF.

J is TRBJ2-3 and V is TRBV4-2; unclear D gene. The CDR3 has 13 residues. V was pared by 5 bases and J by 4 bases, with 10 bases between. Per the germline V gene, CDR1 is LGHNA and CDR2 is YNFKEQ. In nucleotides, the CDR3 is TGTGCCAGCAGCTCCGGTCGGGCAGATACGCAGTATTTT. Protein product: CASSSGRADTQYF.

The V and J genes are TRBV14 and TRBJ2-5; a possible D gene is TRBD2 (5 bases). This CDR3 region has 19 residues. The V and J ends lost 3 bases and 2 bases respectively, with 25 bases between them. CDR1 is SGHDN, CDR2 FVKESK, per germline. CDR3 residues: CASSHIPGLSKMWQETQYF. In DNA, the CDR3 is TGTGCCAGCAGCCATATCCCCGGACTTTCTAAGATGTGGCAAGAGACCCAGTACTTC. The full variable domain, in which reference TRBV14 and TRBJ2-5 provide the parts outside the CDR3, is EAGVTQFPSHSVIEKGQTVTLRCDPISGHDNLYWYRRVMGKEIKFLLHFVKESKQDESGMPNNRFLAERTGGTYSTLKVQPAELEDSGVYFCASSHIPGLSKMWQETQYFGPGTRLLVL.